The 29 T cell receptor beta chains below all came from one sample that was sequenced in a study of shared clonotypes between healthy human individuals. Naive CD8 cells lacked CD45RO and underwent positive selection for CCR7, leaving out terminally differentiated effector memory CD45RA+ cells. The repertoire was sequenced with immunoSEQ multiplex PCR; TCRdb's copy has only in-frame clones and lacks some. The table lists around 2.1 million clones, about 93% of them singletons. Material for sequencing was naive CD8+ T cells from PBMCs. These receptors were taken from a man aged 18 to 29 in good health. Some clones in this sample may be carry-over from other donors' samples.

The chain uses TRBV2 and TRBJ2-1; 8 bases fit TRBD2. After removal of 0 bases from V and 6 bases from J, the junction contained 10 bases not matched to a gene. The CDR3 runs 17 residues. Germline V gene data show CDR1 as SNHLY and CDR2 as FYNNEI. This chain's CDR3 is CASSEAASGSWGNEQFF. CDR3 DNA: TGTGCCAGCAGTGAAGCGGCTAGCGGGTCCTGGGGCAATGAGCAGTTCTTC.

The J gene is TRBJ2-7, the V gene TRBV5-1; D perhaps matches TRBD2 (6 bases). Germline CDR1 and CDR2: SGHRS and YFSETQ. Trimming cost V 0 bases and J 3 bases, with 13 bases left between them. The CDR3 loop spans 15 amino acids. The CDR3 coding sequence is TGCGCCAGCAGCTTGGAAAGTGGCGGGAACTACGAGCAGTACTTC. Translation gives CASSLESGGNYEQYF.

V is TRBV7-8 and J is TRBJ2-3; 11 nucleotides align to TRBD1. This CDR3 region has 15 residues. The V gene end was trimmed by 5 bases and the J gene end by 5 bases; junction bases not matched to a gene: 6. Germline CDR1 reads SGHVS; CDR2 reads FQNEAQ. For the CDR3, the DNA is TGTGCCAGCAGCCTCGGGACAGGGGGGAGAGATACGCAGTATTTT. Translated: CASSLGTGGRDTQYF.

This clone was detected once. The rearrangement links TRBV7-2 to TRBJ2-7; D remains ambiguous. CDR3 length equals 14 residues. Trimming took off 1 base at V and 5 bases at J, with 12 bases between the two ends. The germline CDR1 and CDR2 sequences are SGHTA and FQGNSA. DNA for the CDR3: TGTGCCAGCAGCTTAGGTAGCACGTTCGACGAGCAGTACTTC. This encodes CASSLGSTFDEQYF.

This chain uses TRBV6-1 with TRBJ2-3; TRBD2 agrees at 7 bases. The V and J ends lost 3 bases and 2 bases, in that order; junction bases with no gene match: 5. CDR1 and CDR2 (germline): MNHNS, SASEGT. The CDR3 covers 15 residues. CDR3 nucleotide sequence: TGTGCCAGCAGTGACCTAGCGGACCCCACAGATACGCAGTATTTT. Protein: CASSDLADPTDTQYF.

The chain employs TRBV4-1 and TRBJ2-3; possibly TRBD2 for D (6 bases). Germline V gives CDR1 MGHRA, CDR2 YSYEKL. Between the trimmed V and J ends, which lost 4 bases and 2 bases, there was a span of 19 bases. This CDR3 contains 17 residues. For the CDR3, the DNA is TGCGCCAGCAGCCGGGCGGGCCGGGACTCACTCACAGATACGCAGTATTTT. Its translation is CASSRAGRDSLTDTQYF.

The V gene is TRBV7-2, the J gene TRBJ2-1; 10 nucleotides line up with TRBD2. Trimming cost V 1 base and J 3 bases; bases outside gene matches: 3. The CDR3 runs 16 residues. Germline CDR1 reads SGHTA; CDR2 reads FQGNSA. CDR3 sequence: CASSLDEREGYNEQFF. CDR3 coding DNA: TGTGCCAGCAGCTTAGACGAGCGGGAGGGCTACAATGAGCAGTTCTTC.

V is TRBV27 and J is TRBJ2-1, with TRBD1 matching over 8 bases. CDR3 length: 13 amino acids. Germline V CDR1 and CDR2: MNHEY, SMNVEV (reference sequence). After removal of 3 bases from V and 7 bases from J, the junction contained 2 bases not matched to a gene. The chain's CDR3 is CASSFRGQNEQFF. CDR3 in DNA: TGTGCCAGCAGTTTCAGGGGGCAAAATGAGCAGTTCTTC.

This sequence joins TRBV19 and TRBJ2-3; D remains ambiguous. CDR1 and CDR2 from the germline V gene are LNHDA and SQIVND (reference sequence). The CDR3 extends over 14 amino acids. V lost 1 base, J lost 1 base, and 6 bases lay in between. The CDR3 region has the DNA TGTGCCAGTAGTATAGCTGATGGCACAGATACGCAGTATTTT. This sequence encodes CASSIADGTDTQYF.

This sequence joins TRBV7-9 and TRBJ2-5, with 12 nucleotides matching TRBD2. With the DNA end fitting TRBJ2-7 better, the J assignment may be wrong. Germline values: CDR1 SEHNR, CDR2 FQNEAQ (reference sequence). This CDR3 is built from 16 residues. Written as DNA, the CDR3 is TGTGCCAGCAGCTCCTCCTCGGGACTAGCGGGCTACGAGCAGTACTTC. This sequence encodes CASSSSSGLAGYEQYF.

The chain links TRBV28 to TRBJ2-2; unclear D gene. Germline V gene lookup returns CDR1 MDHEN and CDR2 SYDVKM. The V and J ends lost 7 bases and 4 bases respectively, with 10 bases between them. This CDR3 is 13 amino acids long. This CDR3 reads CASTLATTGELFF. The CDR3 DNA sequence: TGTGCCAGCACCCTGGCCACCACCGGGGAGCTGTTTTTT.

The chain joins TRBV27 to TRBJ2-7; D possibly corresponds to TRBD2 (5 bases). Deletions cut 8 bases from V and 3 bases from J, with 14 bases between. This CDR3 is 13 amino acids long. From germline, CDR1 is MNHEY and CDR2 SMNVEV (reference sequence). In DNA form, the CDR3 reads TGTGCCAGCTCCATGGGGAGTTTCTACGAGCAGTACTTC. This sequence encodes CASSMGSFYEQYF.

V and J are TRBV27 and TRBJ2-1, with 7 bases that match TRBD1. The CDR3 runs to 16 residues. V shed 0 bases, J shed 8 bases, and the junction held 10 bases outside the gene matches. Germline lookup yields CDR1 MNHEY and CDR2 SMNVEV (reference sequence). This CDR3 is CASSLSRTGVGDEQFF. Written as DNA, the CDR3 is TGTGCCAGCAGTTTATCGCGGACAGGAGTAGGCGATGAGCAGTTCTTC.

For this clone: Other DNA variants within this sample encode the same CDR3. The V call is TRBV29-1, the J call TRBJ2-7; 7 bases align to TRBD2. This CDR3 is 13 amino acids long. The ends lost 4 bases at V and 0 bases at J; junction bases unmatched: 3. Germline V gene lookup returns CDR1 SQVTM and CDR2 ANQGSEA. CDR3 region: CSVAGGGSYEQYF. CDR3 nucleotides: TGCAGCGTTGCGGGGGGAGGCTCCTACGAGCAGTACTTC.

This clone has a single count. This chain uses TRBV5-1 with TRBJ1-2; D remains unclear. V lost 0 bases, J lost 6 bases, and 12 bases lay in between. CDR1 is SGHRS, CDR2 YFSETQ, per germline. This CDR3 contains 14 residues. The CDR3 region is CASSLAFGVNGYTF. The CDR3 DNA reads TGCGCCAGCAGCTTGGCCTTCGGGGTTAATGGCTACACCTTC.

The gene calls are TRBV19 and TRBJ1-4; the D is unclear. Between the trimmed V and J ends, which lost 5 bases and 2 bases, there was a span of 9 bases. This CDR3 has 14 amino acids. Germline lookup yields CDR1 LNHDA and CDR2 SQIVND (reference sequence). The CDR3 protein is CASSEQSTNEKLFF. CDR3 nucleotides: TGTGCCAGTAGTGAGCAGAGTACTAATGAAAAACTGTTTTTT.

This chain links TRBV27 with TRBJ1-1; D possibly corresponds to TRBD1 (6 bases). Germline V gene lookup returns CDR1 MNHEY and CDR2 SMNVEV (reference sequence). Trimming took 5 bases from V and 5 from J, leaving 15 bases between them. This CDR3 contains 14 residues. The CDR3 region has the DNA TGTGCCAGCAGTATTGCGGGGGCGCGAACTGAAGCTTTCTTT. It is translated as CASSIAGARTEAFF.

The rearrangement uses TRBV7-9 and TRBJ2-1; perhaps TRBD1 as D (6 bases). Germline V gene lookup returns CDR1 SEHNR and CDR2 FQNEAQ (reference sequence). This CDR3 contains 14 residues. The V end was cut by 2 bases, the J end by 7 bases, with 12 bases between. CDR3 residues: CASSLQGSRNEQFF. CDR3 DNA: TGTGCCAGCAGCTTACAGGGGAGCAGGAATGAGCAGTTCTTC.

The CDR3 DNA sequence: TGCAGCGTTCTAGGCCCTGTGAAGGGCGGGTACACCTTC. It codes for CSVLGPVKGGYTF. This sequence joins TRBV29-1 and TRBJ1-2; D is ambiguous. CDR3 length: 13 residues. The V gene lost 5 bases and the J gene lost 11 bases, with 21 bases spanning the gap. CDR1 SQVTM and CDR2 ANQGSEA come from the germline V gene.

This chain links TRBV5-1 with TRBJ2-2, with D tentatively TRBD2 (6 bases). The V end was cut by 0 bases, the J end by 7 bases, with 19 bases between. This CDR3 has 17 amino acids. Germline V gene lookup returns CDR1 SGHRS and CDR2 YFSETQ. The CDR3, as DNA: TGCGCCAGCAGCTTGGAGGGATTCCCGGGAGTTGGCGGGGAGCTGTTTTTT. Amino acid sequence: CASSLEGFPGVGGELFF.

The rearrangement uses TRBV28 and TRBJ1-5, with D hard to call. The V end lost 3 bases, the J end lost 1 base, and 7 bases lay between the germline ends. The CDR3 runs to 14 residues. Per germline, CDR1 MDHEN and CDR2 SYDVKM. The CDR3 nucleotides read TGTGCCAGCAGTTTTGGGTGGAGCAATCAGCCCCAGCATTTT. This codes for CASSFGWSNQPQHF.

The CDR3 DNA sequence: TGTGCCATCAGTGAGTCGTTCCAAGAGACCCAGTACTTC. This translates into CAISESFQETQYF. The chain carries TRBV10-3 and TRBJ2-5; D is ambiguous. Trimming pared 0 bases from V and 1 base from J, leaving 3 bases between. The CDR3 consists of 13 residues. Germline CDR1 ENHRY, CDR2 SYGVKD.

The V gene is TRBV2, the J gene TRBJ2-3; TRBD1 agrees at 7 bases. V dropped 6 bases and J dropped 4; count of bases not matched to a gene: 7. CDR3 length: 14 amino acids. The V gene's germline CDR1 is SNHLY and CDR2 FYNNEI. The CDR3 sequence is CASRRTGWADTQYF. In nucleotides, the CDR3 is TGTGCCAGCAGAAGGACAGGCTGGGCAGATACGCAGTATTTT. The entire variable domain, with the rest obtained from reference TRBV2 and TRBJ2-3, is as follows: EPEVTQTPSHQVTQMGQEVILRCVPISNHLYFYWYRQILGQKVEFLVSFYNNEISEKSEIFDDQFSVERPDGSNFTLKIRSTKLEDSAMYFCASRRTGWADTQYFGPGTRLTVL.

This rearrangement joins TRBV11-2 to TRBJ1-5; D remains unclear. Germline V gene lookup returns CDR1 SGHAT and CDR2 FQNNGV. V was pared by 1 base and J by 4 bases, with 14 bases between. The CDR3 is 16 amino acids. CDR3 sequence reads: CASSLANPGLNQPQHF. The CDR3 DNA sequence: TGTGCCAGCAGCTTAGCTAACCCTGGGCTAAATCAGCCCCAGCATTTT.

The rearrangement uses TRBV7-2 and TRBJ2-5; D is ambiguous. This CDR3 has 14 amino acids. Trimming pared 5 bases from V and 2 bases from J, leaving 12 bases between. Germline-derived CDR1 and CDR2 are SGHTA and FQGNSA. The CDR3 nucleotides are TGTGCCAGCAGCCTCTCCGGGCCACAAGAGACCCAGTACTTC. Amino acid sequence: CASSLSGPQETQYF.

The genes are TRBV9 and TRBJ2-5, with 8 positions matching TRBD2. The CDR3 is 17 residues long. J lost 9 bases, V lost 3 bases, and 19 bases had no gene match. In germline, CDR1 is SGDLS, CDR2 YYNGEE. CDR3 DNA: TGTGCCAGCAGCGGAAACCCTAGCGGGCAGGCCCCGGGGGCCCAGTACTTC. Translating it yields CASSGNPSGQAPGAQYF.

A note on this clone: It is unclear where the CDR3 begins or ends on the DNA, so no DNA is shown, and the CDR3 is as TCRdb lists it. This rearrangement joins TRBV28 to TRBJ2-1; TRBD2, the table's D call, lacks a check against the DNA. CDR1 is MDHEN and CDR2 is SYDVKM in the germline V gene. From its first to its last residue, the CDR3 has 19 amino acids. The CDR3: CASSSSTPKTSGSSYEQFF.

The CDR3 coding sequence is TGTGCCAGCAGCTGGACAGGGGGCGCCGCGGAGGGTGCCGATGAGCAGTTCTTC. It is translated as CASSWTGGAAEGADEQFF. This chain connects TRBV11-2 to TRBJ2-1; 11 bases are a match to TRBD1. Germline assignment: CDR1 SGHAT and CDR2 FQNNGV. The CDR3 has 18 residues. Trimming cost V 4 bases and J 8 bases; bases outside gene matches: 16.

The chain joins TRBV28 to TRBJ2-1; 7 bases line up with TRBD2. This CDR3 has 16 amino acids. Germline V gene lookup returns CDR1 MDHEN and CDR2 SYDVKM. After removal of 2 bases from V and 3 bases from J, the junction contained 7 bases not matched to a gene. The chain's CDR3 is CASSLRGGSFYNEQFF. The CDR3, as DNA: TGTGCCAGCAGTTTACGGGGCGGGAGTTTCTACAATGAGCAGTTCTTC.